Following are 21 T cell receptor beta chains from one sample sequenced in a study of T cell responses to AZD1222 COVID-19 vaccine. Sequencing was performed with immunoSEQ multiplex PCR; in TCRdb, only in-frame clones are kept and a portion is missing. The sample consists of some 100,000 clones, 88% of them appearing once. The sample was peripheral blood, taken on day 0 of AZD1222 vaccination. These receptors were taken from an adult in good health.

The gene calls are TRBV2 and TRBJ2-1; D may be TRBD2 (6 bases). V shed 4 bases and J shed 6 bases, with 7 bases lying between them. The CDR3 length is 12 residues. The germline V gene encodes CDR1 SNHLY and CDR2 FYNNEI. The CDR3 reads CASSGTINEQFF. CDR3 coding DNA: TGTGCCAGCAGTGGGACTATCAATGAGCAGTTCTTC. The whole variable domain, filled in from reference TRBV2 and TRBJ2-1, reads EPEVTQTPSHQVTQMGQEVILRCVPISNHLYFYWYRQILGQKVEFLVSFYNNEISEKSEIFDDQFSVERPDGSNFTLKIRSTKLEDSAMYFCASSGTINEQFFGPGTRLTVL.

Remarks on this clone: Compared with germline, one end of the junction differs, possibly owing to a read error. The CDR3: CTSRHRTQYF. CDR3 nucleotide sequence: TGTACCAGCAGACACAGGACCCAGTACTTC. The chain uses TRBV6-5 and TRBJ2-5; no firm D call. The germline CDR1 and CDR2 sequences are MNHEY and SVGAGI. CDR3 length: 10 amino acids.

V gene TRBV19 combines with J gene TRBJ1-5; D possibly corresponds to TRBD1 (5 bases). The germline V gene encodes CDR1 LNHDA and CDR2 SQIVND (reference sequence). The CDR3 consists of 17 residues. V was clipped by 2 bases and J by 4 bases, with 18 bases between them. The CDR3 spells CASSISFLTANNQPQHF. The CDR3 bases are TGTGCCAGTAGTATATCTTTTTTGACAGCAAATAATCAGCCCCAGCATTTT.

The genes are TRBV4-1 and TRBJ1-1; 7 bases are shared with TRBD1. Germline V gene sequence: CDR1 MGHRA, CDR2 YSYEKL. Trimming at V came to 0 bases and at J to 5 bases, leaving 9 bases not matched to a gene. The CDR3 is 16 residues long. The CDR3 loop reads CASSQDAGRGWTEAFF. The CDR3 DNA follows: TGCGCCAGCAGCCAAGATGCGGGCAGGGGGTGGACTGAAGCTTTCTTT.

This chain connects TRBV5-1 to TRBJ1-2, with 9 positions matching TRBD1. This CDR3 has 13 residues. V was clipped by 4 bases and J by 6 bases; unmatched bases: 4. The germline V gene has CDR1 SGHRS and CDR2 YFSETQ. CDR3 sequence (DNA): TGCGCCAGCAGCCTTGGACAGGGGAATGGCTACACCTTC. Its translation: CASSLGQGNGYTF.

The V call is TRBV30, the J call TRBJ1-1; possible D gene TRBD1, 5 bases. CDR1 and CDR2 (germline): GTSNPN, SVGIG (reference sequence). The CDR3 loop spans 13 amino acids. The V gene lost 0 bases and the J gene lost 6 bases, with 11 bases spanning the gap. The CDR3 DNA reads as TGTGCCTGGAGTGTACAAGAAGGGGCTGAAGCTTTCTTT. This sequence encodes CAWSVQEGAEAFF.

This clone was seen more than once but under ten times. The chain links TRBV15 to TRBJ2-7; a weak D match, TRBD2 (5 bases). Trimming stripped 0 bases from V and 5 bases from J, with 20 bases between. Per germline, CDR1 LNHNV and CDR2 YYDKDF (reference sequence). This CDR3 spans 17 amino acids. As DNA, the CDR3 is TGTGCCACCAGCAGAGATCGACTGGCTAGCAAAATCCACGAGCAGTACTTC. It specifies CATSRDRLASKIHEQYF.

The V and J genes are TRBV28 and TRBJ1-1; D uncertain. With 6 bases removed from V and 1 base from J, the gap between germline ends came to 15 bases. Per the germline V gene, CDR1 is MDHEN and CDR2 is SYDVKM. This CDR3 contains 15 residues. CDR3 region: CASRRGSAGNTEAFF. The CDR3 coding sequence is TGTGCCAGCAGGCGAGGTAGCGCGGGGAACACTGAAGCTTTCTTT. Full variable domain (rest looked up from reference TRBV28 and TRBJ1-1): DVKVTQSSRYLVKRTGEKVFLECVQDMDHENMFWYRQDPGLGLRLIYFSYDVKMKEKGDIPEGYSVSREKKERFSLILESASTNQTSMYLCASRRGSAGNTEAFFGQGTRLTVV.

This sequence joins TRBV5-8 and TRBJ2-1; D gene uncertain. Germline V gives CDR1 SGHTS, CDR2 YDEGEE. The length of the CDR3 is 11 residues. V shed 1 base and J shed 10 bases, with 6 bases lying between them. The chain's CDR3 is CASSLLWEQFF. Here the CDR3 DNA reads TGTGCCAGCAGCTTGTTGTGGGAGCAGTTCTTC.

The chain carries TRBV13 and TRBJ1-1, with unresolved D. V was cut by 5 bases and J by 1 base, with 5 bases left in between. Germline values: CDR1 PRHDT, CDR2 FYEKMQ (reference sequence). This CDR3 comprises 12 residues. CDR3 nucleotides: TGTGCCAGCAGCAGTTGGAACACTGAAGCTTTCTTT. This sequence encodes CASSSWNTEAFF. Full variable domain (remainder filled in from reference TRBV13 and TRBJ1-1): AAGVIQSPRHLIKEKRETATLKCYPIPRHDTVYWYQQGPGQDPQFLISFYEKMQSDKGSIPDRFSAQQFSDYHSELNMSSLELGDSALYFCASSSWNTEAFFGQGTRLTVV.

The rearrangement joins TRBV9 to TRBJ1-2; 10 bases fit TRBD1. After removal of 4 bases from V and 6 bases from J, the junction contained 9 bases not matched to a gene. Germline CDR1 and CDR2: SGDLS and YYNGEE. This CDR3 is built from 15 residues. DNA for the CDR3: TGTGCCAGCAGCACTAGCTTAGGACAGGGGGATGGCTACACCTTC. Its translation is CASSTSLGQGDGYTF.

This chain uses TRBV18 with TRBJ2-7; D call uncertain. This CDR3 has 14 amino acids. Germline V gene sequence: CDR1 KGHSH, CDR2 LQKENI. Trimming cost V 6 bases and J 6 bases, with 18 bases left between them. CDR3 amino acids: CASSYTSIPSEQYF. The CDR3 DNA sequence: TGTGCCAGCTCCTACACCTCCATTCCTAGCGAGCAGTACTTC.

The V call is TRBV28, the J call TRBJ2-5; weak D call: TRBD2 (7 bases). The CDR3 loop spans 16 amino acids. Trimming pared 2 bases from V and 0 bases from J, leaving 13 bases between. CDR1 is MDHEN and CDR2 is SYDVKM in the germline V gene. The CDR3 DNA sequence: TGTGCCAGCAGTTTAAGGGGGAGGGCCAACCAAGAGACCCAGTACTTC. Translation gives CASSLRGRANQETQYF.

The CDR3 region is CASVPGDTEAFF. The CDR3 DNA is TGTGCCAGCGTGCCCGGGGACACTGAAGCTTTCTTT. The chain links TRBV18 to TRBJ1-1, with D uncertain. Germline loops: CDR1 KGHSH, CDR2 LQKENI. The CDR3 is 12 residues long. Trimming removed 8 bases from V and 3 bases from J, with 10 bases in between.

This sequence joins TRBV30 and TRBJ1-3; perhaps TRBD1 as D (6 bases). This CDR3 has 17 residues. The germline CDR1 and CDR2 sequences are GTSNPN and SVGIG (reference sequence). The ends were cut back, 2 bases at V and 4 bases at J, with 21 bases in the middle. The CDR3, as DNA: TGTGCCTGGAGTTGGGTTTGGGATACAGGGAACGGAAACACCATATATTTT. Its translation: CAWSWVWDTGNGNTIYF. Full variable domain (remainder filled in from reference TRBV30 and TRBJ1-3): SQTIHQWPATLVQPVGSPLSLECTVEGTSNPNLYWYRQAAGRGLQLLFYSVGIGQISSEVPQNLSASRPQDRQFILSSKKLLLSDSGFYLCAWSWVWDTGNGNTIYFGEGSWLTVV.

The rearrangement uses TRBV7-8 and TRBJ2-7, with D perhaps matching TRBD1 or TRBD2 (5 bases each). The CDR3 contains 14 residues. Looked up from germline, CDR1 is SGHVS and CDR2 is FQNEAQ. Trimming shortened V by 5 bases and J by 5 bases, and 16 bases separated the two germline ends. This CDR3 reads CASSITGGGDEQYF. CDR3 bases: TGTGCCAGCAGCATAACCGGTGGGGGTGACGAGCAGTACTTC. Based on the CDR3 plus reference TRBV7-8 and TRBJ2-7, the full variable domain is GAGVSQSPRYKVAKRGQDVALRCDPISGHVSLFWYQQALGQGPEFLTYFQNEAQLDKSGLPSDRFFAERPEGSVSTLKIQRTQQEDSAVYLCASSITGGGDEQYFGPGTRLTVT.

The V gene is TRBV5-6, the J gene TRBJ2-2; D may be TRBD1 (6 bases). The V end was cut by 0 bases, the J end by 4 bases, with 13 bases between. Germline CDR1 SGHDT, CDR2 YYEEEE. The CDR3 runs to 16 residues. This CDR3 is CASSLEQGTSTGELFF. For the CDR3, the DNA is TGTGCCAGCAGCTTGGAACAGGGTACCAGCACCGGGGAGCTGTTTTTT. Combining the CDR3 with reference TRBV5-6 and TRBJ2-2 gives the whole variable domain DAGVTQSPTHLIKTRGQQVTLRCSPKSGHDTVSWYQQALGQGPQFIFQYYEEEERQRGNFPDRFSGHQFPNYSSELNVNALLLGDSALYLCASSLEQGTSTGELFFGEGSRLTVL.

V usage is TRBV6-5 and J usage is TRBJ2-7; 8 positions match TRBD1. The CDR3 covers 16 residues. The germline V gene has CDR1 MNHEY and CDR2 SVGAGI. V was pared by 0 bases and J by 4 bases, with 8 bases of the junction left unmatched. The CDR3, as DNA: TGTGCCAGCAGTTACTCTCCGGGACAGGTATATTACGAGCAGTACTTC. Translation: CASSYSPGQVYYEQYF.

This clone was recorded only once. This chain uses TRBV7-3 with TRBJ2-7; 7 nucleotides match TRBD2. Germline V CDR1 and CDR2: SGHTA, FQGTGA. CDR3 size: 14 residues. The junction had 7 bases not matched to a gene; V was cut back by 5 bases and J by 3 bases. This chain's CDR3 is CASSKAGIGYEQYF. CDR3 in DNA: TGTGCCAGCAGCAAAGCGGGGATAGGCTACGAGCAGTACTTC.

The V call is TRBV18, the J call TRBJ1-4; D remains ambiguous. Trimming removed 1 base from V and 8 bases from J, with 14 bases in between. This CDR3 spans 15 amino acids. Germline V lookup: CDR1 KGHSH, CDR2 LQKENI. The DNA for the CDR3 is TGTGCCAGCTCACCACGGGCCCCCAAGGACGAAAAACTGTTTTTT. Its protein product is CASSPRAPKDEKLFF.

The CDR3 sequence is CASASPLGLAGGNEQFF. CDR3 nucleotide sequence: TGTGCTAGTGCCTCCCCATTGGGGCTAGCGGGAGGCAATGAGCAGTTCTTC. The V gene is TRBV12-5, the J gene TRBJ2-1; TRBD2 aligns across 11 bases. Germline V lookup: CDR1 LGHNT, CDR2 FRNRAP. The CDR3 has 17 residues. Trimming cost V 7 bases and J 6 bases; bases outside gene matches: 14.